This T cell receptor (beta chain) stems from a study of human T cells and chemical hapten exposure. Time point of the sample: pre-sensitization, week 0. Stated treatment: therapeutic diphenylcyclopropenone sensitization with weekly scalp DPC. Prior to each patch test being applied, blood was drawn. Total RNA was extracted from unfractionated whole blood. This clonotype was seen ten or more times. TCRdb analysed the RACE reads with MiXCR anew, one entry per CDR3 protein. Among about 98,000 distinct CDR3 sequences listed, less than 14% were seen once. The source is a woman aged 55-70 years with alopecia areata. Some clones in this sample may be carry-over from other donors' samples. The material was whole blood, obtained in connection with sensitization to the hapten diphenylcyclopropenone (DPC).

CDR3: CAWSRGGEKLFF. The CDR3 nucleotides are TGTGCCTGGAGCAGGGGAGGCGAAAAACTGTTTTTT. This chain joins TRBV30 and TRBJ1-4; possible D gene TRBD1, 6 bases. Germline V gives CDR1 GTSNPN, CDR2 SVGIG (reference sequence). CDR3 length: 12 residues. V was trimmed by 3 bases and J by 8 bases, leaving 10 bases between them.